These 27 T cell receptor beta chains share one sample of origin, sequenced in a study of cytomegalovirus exposure and HLA in healthy donors. Use of 60 Vbeta and 13 Jbeta primers characterized the PCR. Sequencing was performed with immunoSEQ multiplex PCR; in TCRdb, only in-frame clones are kept and a portion is missing. The table has 130,000 or so clones, over 70% seen once. The sample taken for sequencing was PBMCs. The receptors derive from a young woman in good health and CMV-seronegative.

V is TRBV5-1 and J is TRBJ1-1; TRBD1 is a possible D gene (5 bases). V was cut by 6 bases and J by 3 bases, with 15 bases left in between. The CDR3 sequence is 14 residues long. Germline loops: CDR1 SGHRS, CDR2 YFSETQ. The CDR3 loop is CASTDFGGDTEAFF. The CDR3 region has the DNA TGCGCCAGCACCGACTTTGGGGGGGACACTGAAGCTTTCTTT.

CDR3 sequence: CASSYFPGEQYF. CDR3 coding DNA: TGTGCCAGCAGTTACTTCCCAGGGGAGCAGTACTTC. This chain connects TRBV6-5 to TRBJ2-7, with D maybe TRBD1 (5 bases). This CDR3 has 12 residues. V gave up 1 base and J gave up 7 bases, with 8 bases separating them. Germline-derived CDR1 and CDR2 are MNHEY and SVGAGI.

DNA of the CDR3: TGTGCCAGCAGTGAATACACTGGAAACACCATATATTTT. Translated: CASSEYTGNTIYF. The chain is built from TRBV2 and TRBJ1-3; no clear D gene. The CDR3 extends over 13 amino acids. Trimming removed 2 bases at V and 2 bases at J, with 4 bases between. From germline, CDR1 is SNHLY and CDR2 FYNNEI.

This rearrangement joins TRBV5-6 to TRBJ1-2; tentative D call: TRBD1 (6 bases). Germline assignment: CDR1 SGHDT and CDR2 YYEEEE. CDR3 size: 13 residues. The V gene lost 4 bases and the J gene lost 6 bases, with 13 bases spanning the gap. The CDR3 spells CASSLGPGDGYTF. The CDR3 DNA reads TGTGCCAGCAGCCTAGGGCCAGGGGATGGCTACACCTTC.

The chain joins TRBV6-1 to TRBJ2-3; TRBD2 matches 8 bases. Germline V gene sequence: CDR1 MNHNS, CDR2 SASEGT. The CDR3 runs 16 residues. Trimming at V came to 3 bases and at J to 8 bases, leaving 13 bases not matched to a gene. In DNA form, the CDR3 reads TGTGCCAGCAGTGAGCCTAAAGCGGGAGCGGGCGGTACGCAGTATTTT. This sequence encodes CASSEPKAGAGGTQYF.

This chain connects TRBV6-1 to TRBJ2-3, with D maybe TRBD2 (6 bases). This CDR3 contains 15 residues. V lost 6 bases and J lost 2, with 15 bases in between. The germline V gene has CDR1 MNHNS and CDR2 SASEGT. The CDR3 sequence: CASSQGAGFTDTQYF. The CDR3 DNA reads as TGTGCCAGCAGCCAAGGGGCGGGATTCACAGATACGCAGTATTTT.

This clone was counted between two and nine times. This rearrangement joins TRBV6-1 to TRBJ1-1, with no clear D. The CDR3 extends over 14 amino acids. The germline V gene encodes CDR1 MNHNS and CDR2 SASEGT. Trimming removed 10 bases from V and 0 bases from J, with 15 bases in between. In DNA, the CDR3 is TGTGCCACCTACGACAAGGTCCTGAACACTGAAGCTTTCTTT. Translation gives CATYDKVLNTEAFF.

The chain uses TRBV29-1 and TRBJ2-5, with 8 bases that match TRBD2. CDR1 and CDR2 (germline): SQVTM, ANQGSEA. The CDR3 has 14 amino acids. V trimming: 7 bases; J trimming: 7 bases; junction bases outside the gene matches: 14. The CDR3, as DNA: TGCAGCGCGACTAGCGCGAGAGGGGGATCGACCCAGTACTTC. Encoded protein: CSATSARGGSTQYF.

The rearrangement uses TRBV30 and TRBJ2-1, with D uncertain. The CDR3 is made up of 14 amino acids. V lost 3 bases and J lost 0, with 9 bases in between. CDR1 is GTSNPN, CDR2 SVGIG, per germline (reference sequence). In DNA form, the CDR3 reads TGTGCCTGGAGACTTGACTCCTCCTACAATGAGCAGTTCTTC. This encodes CAWRLDSSYNEQFF.

The chain employs TRBV7-2 and TRBJ2-2; 7 nucleotides align to TRBD1. CDR3 size: 15 residues. CDR1 is SGHTA and CDR2 is FQGNSA in the germline V gene. V lost 5 bases and J lost 4; bases outside the gene matches: 7. The CDR3 is CASSLGQPITGELFF. For the CDR3, the DNA is TGTGCCAGCAGCCTGGGACAGCCCATCACCGGGGAGCTGTTTTTT. The variable domain in full, completed from reference TRBV7-2 and TRBJ2-2, reads GAGVSQSPSNKVTEKGKDVELRCDPISGHTALYWYRQSLGQGLEFLIYFQGNSAPDKSGLPSDRFSAERTGGSVSTLTIQRTQQEDSAVYLCASSLGQPITGELFFGEGSRLTVL.

This sequence joins TRBV7-8 and TRBJ2-1; 12 nucleotides line up with TRBD2. Trimming cost V 5 bases and J 7 bases; bases outside gene matches: 9. Germline V gene sequence: CDR1 SGHVS, CDR2 FQNEAQ. The length of the CDR3 is 16 residues. The CDR3 nucleotides read TGTGCCAGCAGCCCGTATCTAGCGGGAGGGCCGAATGAGCAGTTCTTC. Its protein is CASSPYLAGGPNEQFF.

The V call is TRBV6-5, the J call TRBJ1-2; 8 nucleotides agree with TRBD1. Germline V gene lookup returns CDR1 MNHEY and CDR2 SVGAGI. The V gene end was trimmed by 2 bases and the J gene end by 5 bases; junction bases not matched to a gene: 10. This CDR3 spans 16 amino acids. The CDR3 reads CASSYAGRGRRYGYTF. CDR3 DNA: TGTGCCAGCAGTTACGCGGGCAGGGGGCGCCGGTATGGCTACACCTTC.

CDR3 amino acids: CASSLSREPAYEQYF. The CDR3 nucleotides read TGTGCCAGCAGCTTGAGTCGGGAGCCTGCCTACGAGCAGTACTTC. This chain joins TRBV5-4 and TRBJ2-7; weak D call: TRBD2 (6 bases). V was trimmed by 1 base and J by 2 bases, leaving 13 bases between them. Germline-derived CDR1 and CDR2 are SGHNT and YYREEE (reference sequence). The CDR3 runs to 15 residues.

The V gene is TRBV7-2, the J gene TRBJ2-1, with D unclear. Germline V lookup: CDR1 SGHTA, CDR2 FQGNSA. Trimming took off 5 bases at V and 6 bases at J, with 5 bases between the two ends. The CDR3 contains 11 residues. This CDR3 reads CASSGLNEQFF. CDR3 in DNA: TGTGCCAGCAGCGGCCTCAATGAGCAGTTCTTC.

This clone was found once. This CDR3 reads CAGLAGALTGELFF. CDR3 sequence (DNA): TGTGCCGGCCTAGCGGGAGCGCTCACCGGGGAGCTGTTTTTT. V and J are TRBV30 and TRBJ2-2; 10 nucleotides align to TRBD2. Germline CDR1 and CDR2: GTSNPN and SVGIG (reference sequence). Trimming removed 8 bases from V and 4 bases from J; junction bases left unmatched: 7. This CDR3 has 14 residues.

This chain links TRBV27 with TRBJ1-2, with a possible D match to TRBD1 (5 bases). The V end lost 4 bases, the J end lost 7 bases, and 16 bases lay between the germline ends. Germline V gene data show CDR1 as MNHEY and CDR2 as SMNVEV (reference sequence). The CDR3 extends over 14 amino acids. The CDR3 here is CASSSSGRQGGYTF. In DNA, the CDR3 is TGTGCCAGCAGTTCTAGTGGGAGGCAGGGTGGCTACACCTTC.

A few counts support this clone. V gene TRBV12-5 combines with J gene TRBJ1-2, with D perhaps matching TRBD1 (6 bases). From germline, CDR1 is LGHNT and CDR2 FRNRAP. The CDR3 extends over 11 amino acids. V lost 4 bases to trimming and J lost 8 bases, with 8 bases between them. The CDR3 coding sequence is TGTGCTAGTGGTTCCGGACAGGGCTACACCTTC. It encodes CASGSGQGYTF. Drawing the rest from reference TRBV12-5 and TRBJ1-2, the complete variable domain is DARVTQTPRHKVTEMGQEVTMRCQPILGHNTVFWYRQTMMQGLELLAYFRNRAPLDDSGMPKDRFSAEMPDATLATLKIQPSEPRDSAVYFCASGSGQGYTFGSGTRLTVV.

This chain uses TRBV5-4 with TRBJ2-1; D gene ambiguous. Germline assignment: CDR1 SGHNT and CDR2 YYREEE (reference sequence). Trimming removed 0 bases at V and 1 base at J, with 8 bases between. The CDR3 sequence is 15 residues long. CDR3: CASSLGLDSYNEQFF. The DNA of the CDR3 is TGTGCCAGCAGCTTGGGGCTAGATTCCTACAATGAGCAGTTCTTC.

This chain uses TRBV25-1 with TRBJ2-4, with 9 positions matching TRBD1. Germline CDR1 is MGHDK and CDR2 is SYGVNS. The length of the CDR3 is 13 residues. V was pared by 6 bases and J by 8 bases, with 5 bases of the junction left unmatched. In nucleotides, the CDR3 is TGTGCCAGCAGCGGGACAGGGTTGGACATTCAGTACTTC. Translating gives CASSGTGLDIQYF. The full variable domain, with the rest looked up from reference TRBV25-1 and TRBJ2-4, is EADIYQTPRYLVIGTGKKITLECSQTMGHDKMYWYQQDPGMELHLIHYSYGVNSTEKGDLSSESTVSRIRTEHFPLTLESARPSHTSQYLCASSGTGLDIQYFGAGTRLSVL.

This sequence joins TRBV19 and TRBJ1-5, with 9 nucleotides matching TRBD1. CDR1 and CDR2 from the germline V gene are LNHDA and SQIVND (reference sequence). The CDR3 totals 15 residues. The V segment lost 3 bases and the J segment 4 bases; nucleotides outside the gene matches: 4. The CDR3 DNA reads TGTGCCAGTAGTATGTTGGGACAGGGTAATCAGCCCCAGCATTTT. As protein: CASSMLGQGNQPQHF.

The V and J genes are TRBV30 and TRBJ2-7; unclear D gene. The CDR3 contains 11 residues. V gave up 5 bases and J gave up 0 bases, with 5 bases separating them. Germline CDR1 GTSNPN, CDR2 SVGIG (reference sequence). CDR3 in amino acids: CAWADSYEQYF. The CDR3 DNA reads TGTGCCTGGGCAGACTCCTACGAGCAGTACTTC.

V is TRBV10-3 and J is TRBJ2-5; D unresolved. From germline, CDR1 is ENHRY and CDR2 SYGVKD. V was pared by 10 bases and J by 5 bases, with 8 bases between. The CDR3 runs to 10 residues. CDR3 DNA sequence: TGTGCCACACCGGAGGAGACCCAGTACTTC. Encoded protein: CATPEETQYF.

The rearrangement links TRBV9 to TRBJ2-3; a possible D gene is TRBD1 (6 bases). V was pared by 6 bases and J by 3 bases, with 11 bases between. The length of the CDR3 is 13 residues. The germline V gene has CDR1 SGDLS and CDR2 YYNGEE. CDR3 nucleotide sequence: TGTGCCAGCAAGAGAGGGGGAACAGATACGCAGTATTTT. Translated, it gives CASKRGGTDTQYF. The whole variable domain, filled in from reference TRBV9 and TRBJ2-3, reads DSGVTQTPKHLITATGQRVTLRCSPRSGDLSVYWYQQSLDQGLQFLIQYYNGEERAKGNILERFSAQQFPDLHSELNLSSLELGDSALYFCASKRGGTDTQYFGPGTRLTVL.

The genes are TRBV5-1 and TRBJ1-1, with a weak D call TRBD1 (6 bases). Germline V gene sequence: CDR1 SGHRS, CDR2 YFSETQ. Trimming cost V 2 bases and J 1 base, with 12 bases left between them. This CDR3 is 15 amino acids long. CDR3 in amino acids: CASSLLQGWNTEAFF. CDR3 coding DNA: TGCGCCAGCAGCTTATTACAGGGTTGGAACACTGAAGCTTTCTTT.

The chain has TRBV7-9 and TRBJ1-4, with D uncertain. The CDR3 totals 14 residues. CDR1 and CDR2 from the germline V gene are SEHNR and FQNEAQ (reference sequence). Trimming took off 7 bases at V and 3 bases at J, with 12 bases between the two ends. The CDR3 DNA follows: TGTGCCAGCATGGTAACGGGGTCTAATGAAAAACTGTTTTTT. It specifies CASMVTGSNEKLFF. The full variable domain, with the rest looked up from reference TRBV7-9 and TRBJ1-4, is DTGVSQNPRHKITKRGQNVTFRCDPISEHNRLYWYRQTLGQGPEFLTYFQNEAQLEKSRLLSDRFSAERPKGSFSTLEIQRTEQGDSAMYLCASMVTGSNEKLFFGSGTQLSVL.

The rearrangement links TRBV18 to TRBJ1-4, with D possibly TRBD1 on 5 matching bases. Germline V CDR1 and CDR2: KGHSH, LQKENI. V lost 0 bases and J 5 bases, leaving 10 bases between the germline ends. The CDR3 totals 15 residues. The chain's CDR3 is CASSPPGHANEKLFF. DNA for the CDR3: TGTGCCAGCTCACCACCGGGGCACGCCAATGAAAAACTGTTTTTT.

V gene TRBV10-3 combines with J gene TRBJ1-1; perhaps TRBD1 as D (5 bases). V lost 11 bases to trimming and J lost 4 bases, with 17 bases between them. Germline V gives CDR1 ENHRY, CDR2 SYGVKD. The CDR3 has 13 amino acids. The CDR3 sequence is CASRDRNLTEAFF. CDR3 nucleotide sequence: TGTGCCTCCCGCGACAGAAACCTCACTGAAGCTTTCTTT.